This TCR beta chain emerged from a study of blood T cell repertoires in COVID-19. Produced via immunoSEQ multiplex PCR; TCRdb's table is partial and in-frame only. This table holds about 170,000 clones, roughly 79% found once. The CDR3 is 12 amino acids. The chain uses TRBV21-1 and TRBJ1-1; the table assigns TRBD1, which was not confirmed against the DNA. TRBV21-1 is a pseudogene segment. The source material was peripheral blood. The sequence was collected from a woman older than 75 with acute or convalescent COVID-19. For the CDR3, the DNA is TGTGCCAGCAGCAAATGGGCCACTGAAGCTTTCTTT. It yields the protein CASSKWATEAFF.